These T cell receptor beta chains were read from a single sample in a study of shared clonotypes between healthy human individuals. TCRdb's table, derived via immunoSEQ multiplex PCR, lists solely in-frame clones and lacks some. The data contain around 640,000 clones, approximately 96% of them singletons. Sequenced sample: naive CD8+ T cells sorted from blood. The receptor set was obtained from a woman aged 25 to 45 in good health. Each CDR3 is given with its conserved first and last residue. D genes are given only for firm matches. Some rows mark clone size as missing; the rest say once, few, many or name a class of expanded clone.

clone_size	v_call	d_call	j_call	cdr3_aa	cdr3_nt
once	TRBV27	TRBD2	TRBJ2-7	CASLPLAGSSYEQYF	TGTGCCAGCCTACCCCTAGCGGGAAGTTCCTACGAGCAGTACTTC
.	TRBV7-9	TRBD2	TRBJ2-1	CASRPRTSGYNEQFF	TGTGCCAGCAGACCTCGGACTAGTGGCTACAATGAGCAGTTCTTC
.	TRBV5-4	TRBD1	TRBJ1-3	CASSLDRGGNTIYF	TGTGCCAGCAGCTTGGACAGGGGGGGAAACACCATATATTTT
once	TRBV7-6	.	TRBJ2-7	CASSLEQGRPYEQYF	TGTGCCAGCAGCTTAGAGCAGGGGCGCCCCTACGAGCAGTACTTC
.	TRBV28	.	TRBJ2-7	CASGVGGRAEQYF	TGTGCCAGCGGGGTAGGGGGGAGGGCCGAGCAGTACTTC
.	TRBV4-1	TRBD1	TRBJ1-4	CASSQLPGQGRQEKLFF	TGCGCCAGCAGCCAACTACCGGGACAGGGGCGCCAGGAAAAACTGTTTTTT
.	TRBV27	.	TRBJ1-2	CASSLSVGDLNYGYTF	TGTGCCAGCAGTTTATCGGTAGGGGACCTGAACTATGGCTACACCTTC
.	TRBV5-4	.	TRBJ2-1	CASRTRGGSYNEQFF	TGTGCCAGCAGGACAAGGGGGGGCTCCTACAATGAGCAGTTCTTC
.	TRBV19	.	TRBJ1-6	CATDPVDLNGRSPLHF	TGTGCCACCGACCCAGTGGACCTTAACGGCCGTTCACCCCTCCACTTT
once	TRBV13	TRBD1	TRBJ2-5	CASATDRGLKTQYF	TGTGCCAGCGCAACTGACAGGGGGCTGAAGACCCAGTACTTC
once	TRBV9	.	TRBJ1-2	CASSLPPTGNYGYTF	TGTGCCAGCAGCCTGCCCCCCACAGGGAACTATGGCTACACCTTC
once	TRBV6-1	.	TRBJ2-7	CASSEDRVYDEQYF	TGTGCCAGCAGTGAAGATAGGGTGTACGACGAGCAGTACTTC
.	TRBV27	TRBD1	TRBJ2-1	CASRTGDRAHNEQFF	TGTGCCAGCAGGACAGGGGACAGGGCCCACAATGAGCAGTTCTTC
.	TRBV2	.	TRBJ2-4	CASSEARRELDIQYF	TGTGCCAGCAGTGAAGCGCGCAGGGAACTCGACATTCAGTACTTC
.	TRBV11-2	.	TRBJ1-2	CASSKEGQGYGYTF	TGTGCCAGCAGCAAAGAGGGGCAAGGATATGGCTACACCTTC
once	TRBV11-2	.	TRBJ1-2	CASSLPPYGYTF	TGTGCCAGCAGCTTACCGCCATATGGCTACACCTTC
.	TRBV5-1	.	TRBJ1-4	CASSFGWQGNEKLFF	TGCGCCAGCAGCTTTGGATGGCAGGGTAATGAAAAACTGTTTTTT
.	TRBV7-8	.	TRBJ2-7	CASSGAGVTDPEQYF	TGTGCCAGCAGCGGAGCAGGGGTTACCGACCCCGAGCAGTACTTC
once	TRBV7-9	.	TRBJ2-3	CASSPGGGTDTQYF	TGTGCCAGCAGCCCCGGTGGGGGCACAGATACGCAGTATTTT
.	TRBV4-1	.	TRBJ2-7	CASSQVARGNSYEQYF	TGCGCCAGCAGCCAAGTGGCAAGGGGGAACTCCTACGAGCAGTACTTC
.	TRBV10-2	.	TRBJ1-1	CASKFGTEAFF	TGCGCCAGCAAGTTTGGCACTGAAGCTTTCTTT
.	TRBV28	.	TRBJ2-2	CASSLRRNTGELFF	TGTGCCAGCAGCTTGCGACGGAACACCGGGGAGCTGTTTTTT
.	TRBV27	.	TRBJ2-1	CASSLLAGRVNEQFF	TGTGCCAGCAGTTTATTGGCGGGAAGGGTCAATGAGCAGTTCTTC
.	TRBV29-1	.	TRBJ2-7	CSVGARRLVYEQYF	TGCAGCGTAGGCGCCCGAAGACTAGTCTACGAGCAGTACTTC